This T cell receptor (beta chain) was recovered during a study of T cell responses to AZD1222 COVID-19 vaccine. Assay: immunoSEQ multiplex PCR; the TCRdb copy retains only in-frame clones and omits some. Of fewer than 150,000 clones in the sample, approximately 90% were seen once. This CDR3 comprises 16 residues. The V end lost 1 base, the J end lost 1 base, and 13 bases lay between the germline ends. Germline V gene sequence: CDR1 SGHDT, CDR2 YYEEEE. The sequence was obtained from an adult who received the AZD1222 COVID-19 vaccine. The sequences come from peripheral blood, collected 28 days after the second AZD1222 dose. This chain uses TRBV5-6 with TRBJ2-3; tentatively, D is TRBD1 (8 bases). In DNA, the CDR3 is TGTGCCAGCAGCTTGAGGGGGGGACAGGGCACAGATACGCAGTATTTT. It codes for CASSLRGGQGTDTQYF. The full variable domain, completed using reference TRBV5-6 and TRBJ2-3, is DAGVTQSPTHLIKTRGQQVTLRCSPKSGHDTVSWYQQALGQGPQFIFQYYEEEERQRGNFPDRFSGHQFPNYSSELNVNALLLGDSALYLCASSLRGGQGTDTQYFGPGTRLTVL.